Listed below are T cell receptor beta chains from one sample, sequenced in a study of T-cell memory formation after mild COVID-19. TCRdb re-analysed the 5' RACE reads in MiXCR, keeping a single row per CDR3 protein. The sample has 400,000 or so distinct CDR3 sequences, about 19% seen once. The specimen sequenced was PBMCs or a T cell subset sorted from them (not recorded which). Every receptor here comes from an adult woman who had mild COVID-19 (a few samples of this study predate the infection). Cell type and time point are not known. The conserved cysteine and the conserved F or W are not part of the CDR3 here.

cdr3_length v_call cdr3_aa
13 TRBV27 ASSFRMGGNQPQH
10 TRBV29-1 SVEQGTDTQY
12 TRBV20-1 SAKTGGSRDEQY
12 TRBV20-1 SAVLGGLGEKLF
11 TRBV2 ASRAGGTGELF
10 TRBV7-9 ASSLRNLGAF
12 TRBV30 AWNPDGRATTQY
15 TRBV6-6 ASSYYQGVLRTDTQY
14 TRBV5-1 ASSRGRDSGRETQY
16 TRBV4-1 ASSLQPLGQGVKNIQY
14 TRBV20-1 SAVPGSWTSNTEAF